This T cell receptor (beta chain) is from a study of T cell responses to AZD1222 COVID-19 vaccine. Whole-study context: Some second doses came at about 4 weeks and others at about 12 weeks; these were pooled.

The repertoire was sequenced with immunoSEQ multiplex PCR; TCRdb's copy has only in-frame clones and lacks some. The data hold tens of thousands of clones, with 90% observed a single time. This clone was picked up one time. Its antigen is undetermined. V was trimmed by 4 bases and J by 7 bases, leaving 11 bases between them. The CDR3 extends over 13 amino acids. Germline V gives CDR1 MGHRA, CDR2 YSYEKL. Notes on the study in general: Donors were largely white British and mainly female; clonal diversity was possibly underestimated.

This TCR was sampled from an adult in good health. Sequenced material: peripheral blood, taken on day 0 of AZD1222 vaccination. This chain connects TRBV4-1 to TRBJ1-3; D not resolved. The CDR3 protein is CASSLGPGNTIYF. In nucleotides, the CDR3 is TGCGCCAGCAGCCTTGGGCCGGGGAACACCATATATTTT.